Presented here are 7 T cell receptor beta chains from one specimen sequenced in a study of blood T cell repertoires in COVID-19. Measured with immunoSEQ multiplex PCR; TCRdb has only the in-frame clones, and not every one. The sample records roughly 330,000 clones, about 90% being singletons. The material sequenced was PBMCs or T cells enriched from blood (not recorded which). Every receptor here comes from a woman aged 25 to 39 who had recovered from COVID-19.

CDR3 in DNA: TGTGCCAGTAGTATTTACGGAAGAGGGCTCACTGAAGCTTTCTTT. Translating gives CASSIYGRGLTEAFF. The V gene is TRBV19, the J gene TRBJ1-1; D is ambiguous. This CDR3 region has 15 residues. The germline V gene encodes CDR1 LNHDA and CDR2 SQIVND (reference sequence). With 3 bases removed from V and 4 bases from J, the gap between germline ends came to 15 bases.

The table lists this clone with a count of one. This CDR3 reads CASSIRTGTPSYEQYF. CDR3 DNA sequence: TGTGCCAGTAGTATAAGGACAGGGACCCCCTCTTACGAGCAGTACTTC. This rearrangement joins TRBV19 to TRBJ2-7; TRBD1 matches at 8 bases. The CDR3 length is 16 residues. The V gene end was trimmed by 2 bases and the J gene end by 4 bases; junction bases not matched to a gene: 10. Germline V gene lookup returns CDR1 LNHDA and CDR2 SQIVND (reference sequence).

The CDR3, as DNA: TGCGCCAGCAGTGATACAGGGGGCTCGGAAAAACTGTTTTTT. This sequence encodes CASSDTGGSEKLFF. This chain joins TRBV10-2 and TRBJ1-4; 9 bases line up with TRBD1. The CDR3 runs to 14 residues. The V gene's germline CDR1 is WSHSY and CDR2 SAAADI. Trimming cost V 3 bases and J 8 bases; bases outside gene matches: 4.

This clone showed up just once. The V call is TRBV25-1, the J call TRBJ1-1, with TRBD1 matching over 9 bases. This CDR3 has 15 residues. Trimming took 5 bases from V and 4 from J; bases not matched to a gene: 8. Germline loops: CDR1 MGHDK, CDR2 SYGVNS. The CDR3 sequence is CASSTGGAGFTEAFF. CDR3 in DNA: TGTGCCAGCAGTACAGGGGGCGCGGGATTCACTGAAGCTTTCTTT.

This clone turned up a few times. The rearrangement links TRBV5-6 to TRBJ1-4; 7 positions agree with TRBD1. Germline lookup yields CDR1 SGHDT and CDR2 YYEEEE. The V and J ends lost 5 bases and 8 bases, in that order; junction bases with no gene match: 9. CDR3 length: 14 residues. The CDR3 region has the DNA TGTGCCAGCAGTCAACAGGGGACCCGGGAAAAACTGTTTTTT. Translating gives CASSQQGTREKLFF.

The rearrangement links TRBV19 to TRBJ1-4, with 8 bases fitting TRBD1. J lost 4 bases, V lost 3 bases, and 10 bases had no gene match. This CDR3 region has 17 residues. Germline-derived CDR1 and CDR2 are LNHDA and SQIVND (reference sequence). In nucleotides, the CDR3 is TGTGCCAGTAGTATTAGGCAGGGGGCGTCGGGTAATGAAAAACTGTTTTTT. Its protein is CASSIRQGASGNEKLFF.

In regard to this clone: Other DNA sequences from this sample encode an identical CDR3 as well. The CDR3 sequence is CASSRTENTEAFF. In DNA, the CDR3 is TGTGCCAGCAGCCGGACAGAGAACACTGAAGCTTTCTTT. The chain combines TRBV6-5 with TRBJ1-1, with D tentatively TRBD1 (6 bases). V lost 6 bases and J lost 1, with 9 bases in between. The CDR3 covers 13 residues. Germline values: CDR1 MNHEY, CDR2 SVGAGI.